Below are 27 T cell receptor beta chains sequenced from a single sample in a study of T cell responses to AZD1222 COVID-19 vaccine. The assay was immunoSEQ multiplex PCR, and TCRdb's table has in-frame clones only and misses some. This sample has 140,000 to 150,000 clones, with around 92% found just once. Sequenced here: peripheral blood, sampled 28 days after the second AZD1222 dose. These receptors came from an adult who received the AZD1222 COVID-19 vaccine.

This rearrangement joins TRBV25-1 to TRBJ2-1; D gene ambiguous. CDR1 and CDR2 (germline): MGHDK, SYGVNS. The CDR3 is 17 amino acids. Trimming shortened V by 1 base and J by 0 bases, and 13 bases separated the two germline ends. The CDR3 nucleotides read TGTGCCAGCAGTGAATGGCCCGTGAAGCGCTCCTACAATGAGCAGTTCTTC. Translated, it gives CASSEWPVKRSYNEQFF.

This clone was found once. The rearrangement uses TRBV7-6 and TRBJ2-1; 11 bases are a match to TRBD2. CDR1 and CDR2 from the germline V gene are SGHVS and FNYEAQ. The CDR3 is made up of 17 amino acids. J gave up 3 bases and V 5 bases, and 9 bases lay outside the gene matches. The CDR3 sequence is CASSRRTSGLLYNEQFF. As DNA, the CDR3 is TGTGCCAGCAGCCGACGGACTAGCGGGCTCCTCTACAATGAGCAGTTCTTC.

CDR3 residues: CASSFLSGTLIGNQPQHF. In nucleotides, the CDR3 is TGTGCCAGCAGTTTCCTCTCCGGGACCCTCATCGGCAATCAGCCCCAGCATTTT. The rearrangement links TRBV27 to TRBJ1-5; a possible D gene is TRBD1 (5 bases). The CDR3 covers 18 residues. The germline V and J ends were trimmed by 3 bases and 2 bases, with 20 bases remaining between them. CDR1 is MNHEY, CDR2 SMNVEV, per germline (reference sequence).

This rearrangement joins TRBV5-1 to TRBJ2-7; 8 bases align to TRBD2. Losses at the gene ends were 1 base for V and 6 bases for J; bases not matched to a gene: 6. The CDR3 is 14 amino acids. CDR1 is SGHRS and CDR2 is YFSETQ in the germline V gene. The CDR3 sequence is CASSLSGRRREQYF. CDR3 nucleotide sequence: TGCGCCAGCAGCTTGAGCGGGAGAAGGCGCGAGCAGTACTTC. The full variable domain, completed using reference TRBV5-1 and TRBJ2-7, is KAGVTQTPRYLIKTRGQQVTLSCSPISGHRSVSWYQQTPGQGLQFLFEYFSETQRNKGNFPGRFSGRQFSNSRSEMNVSTLELGDSALYLCASSLSGRRREQYFGPGTRLTVT.

As concerns this clone: The junction does not match germline at one end; this may be a read error. This sequence joins TRBV7-3 and TRBJ1-1, with 7 bases aligning to TRBD1. CDR3 length: 15 amino acids. Germline V gene sequence: CDR1 SGHTA, CDR2 FQGTGA. Written as DNA, the CDR3 is TGTGCCAGCAGCCTAACAGGGGAAGGGTACACTGAAGCTTTCTTT. The encoded protein is CASSLTGEGYTEAFF. The full variable domain, in which reference TRBV7-3 and TRBJ1-1 provide the parts outside the CDR3, is GAGVSQTPSNKVTEKGKYVELRCDPISGHTALYWYRQSLGQGPEFLIYFQGTGAADDSGLPNDRFFAVRPEGSVSTLKIQRTERGDSAVYLCASSLTGEGYTEAFFGQGTRLTVV.

This clone showed up just once. The chain couples TRBV3-1 (or the pseudogene TRBV3-2) to TRBJ2-1, with no clear D. V was cut by 4 bases and J by 9 bases, with 13 bases left in between. The CDR3 is made up of 13 amino acids. Per the germline V gene, CDR1 is LGHDT and CDR2 is YNNKEL (reference sequence). CDR3 sequence reads: CASSPLGSSEQFF. The CDR3 DNA follows: TGTGCCAGCAGCCCCCTAGGTAGTTCTGAGCAGTTCTTC.

V and J are TRBV10-3 and TRBJ1-1; tentatively, D is TRBD1 (6 bases). Trimming cost V 0 bases and J 2 bases, with 13 bases left between them. This CDR3 has 16 residues. Per germline, CDR1 ENHRY and CDR2 SYGVKD. CDR3 loop: CAISESFGQLNTEAFF. CDR3 sequence (DNA): TGTGCCATCAGTGAGTCATTCGGACAGCTCAACACTGAAGCTTTCTTT.

V usage is TRBV15 and J usage is TRBJ2-7, with TRBD1 matching 7 bases. Germline V gene sequence: CDR1 LNHNV, CDR2 YYDKDF (reference sequence). The ends lost 5 bases at V and 1 base at J; junction bases unmatched: 11. The CDR3 is 16 amino acids. DNA for the CDR3: TGTGCCACCAGCCCAGACTCGGACAGGCAATCCTACGAGCAGTACTTC. It is translated as CATSPDSDRQSYEQYF.

The V call is TRBV2, the J call TRBJ2-5, with 14 bases aligning to TRBD2. Germline values: CDR1 SNHLY, CDR2 FYNNEI. The CDR3 loop spans 16 amino acids. V was clipped by 6 bases and J by 3 bases; unmatched bases: 6. The CDR3 protein is CASRPPGLAGEETQYF. Here the CDR3 DNA reads TGTGCCAGCAGGCCACCGGGACTAGCGGGAGAAGAGACCCAGTACTTC.

The rearrangement joins TRBV24-1 to TRBJ1-1; perhaps TRBD1 as D (5 bases). The germline V and J ends were trimmed by 4 bases and 5 bases, with 10 bases remaining between them. Per the germline V gene, CDR1 is KGHDR and CDR2 is SFDVKD. The CDR3 spans 13 residues. CDR3 nucleotides: TGTGCCACCAGTGAAACAGGTCTGACTGAAGCTTTCTTT. It translates to CATSETGLTEAFF.

This clone has only one observation. V gene TRBV6-5 combines with J gene TRBJ1-5; 8 positions agree with TRBD1. V lost 5 bases, J lost 5 bases, and 8 bases stayed unmatched. The length of the CDR3 is 15 residues. The germline V gene encodes CDR1 MNHEY and CDR2 SVGAGI. The CDR3, as DNA: TGTGCCAGCAGTAGGACAGGGAGAGGTGATCAGCCCCAGCATTTT. Translating gives CASSRTGRGDQPQHF.

This CDR3 is CASSRAGERTDTQYF. The CDR3 coding sequence is TGTGCCAGCAGCAGAGCGGGCGAGAGGACAGATACGCAGTATTTT. The J gene is TRBJ2-3, the V gene TRBV28; TRBD2 is a possible D gene (6 bases). The germline CDR1 and CDR2 sequences are MDHEN and SYDVKM. The CDR3 length is 15 residues. Deletions cut 6 bases from V and 3 bases from J, with 16 bases between.

The CDR3 spells CASSQSSRGPDYGYTF. The CDR3 nucleotides are TGCGCCAGCAGTCAATCAAGTCGAGGGCCTGACTATGGCTACACCTTC. The chain combines TRBV23-1 with TRBJ1-2; the D is unclear. TRBV23-1 is known as an ORF, though its function is uncertain. V was pared by 0 bases and J by 3 bases, with 14 bases between. The CDR3 has 16 residues.

The rearrangement joins TRBV5-6 to TRBJ1-5, with 8 bases identical to TRBD1. CDR3 length equals 16 residues. CDR1 is SGHDT and CDR2 is YYEEEE in the germline V gene. Trimming removed 3 bases from V and 3 bases from J; junction bases left unmatched: 8. The CDR3 loop reads CASSSRQGLFNQPQHF. DNA for the CDR3: TGTGCCAGCAGCTCCCGACAGGGGCTGTTCAATCAGCCCCAGCATTTT.

V usage is TRBV28 and J usage is TRBJ2-7; a possible D gene is TRBD1 (6 bases). Trimming took off 4 bases at V and 3 bases at J, with 22 bases between the two ends. From germline, CDR1 is MDHEN and CDR2 SYDVKM. The CDR3 has 17 residues. The CDR3: CASSSPTPLTGHYEQYF. Here the CDR3 DNA reads TGTGCCAGCAGTTCCCCTACCCCTCTTACAGGGCACTACGAGCAGTACTTC.

This rearrangement joins TRBV4-3 to TRBJ2-5; 8 bases line up with TRBD1. With V trimmed by 0 bases and J by 1 base, 4 bases remained unmatched. Germline CDR1 is LGHNA and CDR2 is YSLEER. The CDR3 spans 16 residues. Here the CDR3 reads CASSQDKDRAQETQYF. CDR3 nucleotide sequence: TGCGCCAGCAGCCAAGACAAGGACAGGGCCCAAGAGACCCAGTACTTC.

The chain combines TRBV27 with TRBJ1-2; 9 nucleotides agree with TRBD1. The germline gives CDR1 MNHEY, CDR2 SMNVEV (reference sequence). This CDR3 has 14 amino acids. The V and J ends lost 5 bases and 7 bases, in that order; junction bases with no gene match: 8. CDR3 in DNA: TGTGCCAGCAGTCCGCGGACAGGGGCGATTGGCTACACCTTC. Amino acids: CASSPRTGAIGYTF.

The J gene is TRBJ2-5, the V gene TRBV7-3, with TRBD2 matching over 9 bases. The length of the CDR3 is 18 residues. CDR1 and CDR2 from the germline V gene are SGHTA and FQGTGA. The V segment lost 1 base and the J segment 1 base; nucleotides outside the gene matches: 10. The CDR3 DNA reads TGTGCCAGCAGCTTAAACCCCCCTCAGCGGGAGGTCCAAGAGACCCAGTACTTC. Encoded protein: CASSLNPPQREVQETQYF.

J is TRBJ2-7 and V is TRBV5-1; possibly TRBD1 for D (5 bases). The V and J ends lost 4 bases and 4 bases respectively, with 15 bases between them. This CDR3 has 14 residues. The germline V gene encodes CDR1 SGHRS and CDR2 YFSETQ. CDR3 sequence reads: CASSASGAGYEQYF. The CDR3 DNA follows: TGCGCCAGCAGCGCATCTGGGGCAGGGTACGAGCAGTACTTC.

The V call is TRBV7-2, the J call TRBJ2-1, with D possibly matching TRBD2 (6 bases). Germline V gene sequence: CDR1 SGHTA, CDR2 FQGNSA. This CDR3 is built from 16 residues. With 5 bases removed from V and 3 bases from J, the gap between germline ends came to 17 bases. CDR3 region: CASSPTGTEYYNEQFF. CDR3 DNA sequence: TGTGCCAGCAGCCCCACCGGGACTGAATACTACAATGAGCAGTTCTTC. Full variable domain (outside the CDR3, taken from reference TRBV7-2 and TRBJ2-1): GAGVSQSPSNKVTEKGKDVELRCDPISGHTALYWYRQSLGQGLEFLIYFQGNSAPDKSGLPSDRFSAERTGGSVSTLTIQRTQQEDSAVYLCASSPTGTEYYNEQFFGPGTRLTVL.

The V gene is TRBV28, the J gene TRBJ1-2; D call uncertain. V was shortened by 5 bases and J by 5 bases, with 18 bases between the two germline ends. The CDR3 loop spans 15 amino acids. Looked up from germline, CDR1 is MDHEN and CDR2 is SYDVKM. The CDR3 here is CASSPPGRPGYGYTF. The DNA of the CDR3 is TGTGCCAGCAGTCCCCCGGGAAGGCCTGGGTATGGCTACACCTTC.

This clone is a singleton in its sample. This rearrangement joins TRBV14 to TRBJ2-7, with 9 bases identical to TRBD1. CDR1 is SGHDN and CDR2 is FVKESK in the germline V gene. Trimming cost V 0 bases and J 2 bases; bases outside gene matches: 5. This CDR3 comprises 16 residues. The CDR3 coding sequence is TGTGCCAGCAGCCAAGACCCGGGACAGGGTCCCTACGAGCAGTACTTC. Translation: CASSQDPGQGPYEQYF. The full variable domain, rest sourced from reference TRBV14 and TRBJ2-7, is EAGVTQFPSHSVIEKGQTVTLRCDPISGHDNLYWYRRVMGKEIKFLLHFVKESKQDESGMPNNRFLAERTGGTYSTLKVQPAELEDSGVYFCASSQDPGQGPYEQYFGPGTRLTVT.

The chain is built from TRBV5-4 and TRBJ2-5, with a possible D match to TRBD2 (6 bases). The ends were cut back, 5 bases at V and 5 bases at J, with 19 bases in the middle. Per germline, CDR1 SGHNT and CDR2 YYREEE (reference sequence). CDR3 length equals 15 residues. CDR3 nucleotide sequence: TGTGCCAGCAGTTCTGCCGGGGGTACACGGGAGACCCAGTACTTC. It specifies CASSSAGGTRETQYF.

This chain uses TRBV21-1 with TRBJ2-1; the table's TRBD1 call for D was not verified on the DNA. TRBV21-1 is a known pseudogene. The CDR3 is 17 amino acids. The CDR3 protein is CASSPPLTGAPLDEQFF. The CDR3 coding sequence is TGTGCCAGCAGCCCCCCCCTCACAGGGGCTCCCCTTGATGAGCAGTTCTTC.

V and J are TRBV6-5 and TRBJ2-7, with D perhaps assigned TRBD1 or TRBD2 (5 bases each). The germline V gene encodes CDR1 MNHEY and CDR2 SVGAGI. The CDR3 consists of 15 residues. Deletions cut 0 bases from V and 7 bases from J, with 16 bases between. The CDR3 sequence: CASSYSAVGGSEQYF. The CDR3 nucleotides are TGTGCCAGCAGTTACTCGGCCGTTGGGGGATCAGAGCAGTACTTC.

The gene calls are TRBV18 and TRBJ1-4, with D possibly being TRBD1 (5 bases). From germline, CDR1 is KGHSH and CDR2 LQKENI. CDR3 length: 16 amino acids. Trimming took off 3 bases at V and 3 bases at J, with 14 bases between the two ends. The CDR3 bases are TGTGCCAGCTCACCCCGGGGGGGGTCGGCTAATGAAAAACTGTTTTTT. Protein: CASSPRGGSANEKLFF.

This clone was seen more than once but under ten times. V and J are TRBV10-3 and TRBJ2-1; maybe TRBD1 (6 bases). V was shortened by 0 bases and J by 5 bases, with 8 bases between the two germline ends. This CDR3 is built from 14 residues. CDR1 is ENHRY and CDR2 is SYGVKD in the germline V gene. The CDR3 protein is CAISESRDNNEQFF. CDR3 nucleotide sequence: TGTGCCATCAGTGAGTCCAGGGACAACAATGAGCAGTTCTTC.